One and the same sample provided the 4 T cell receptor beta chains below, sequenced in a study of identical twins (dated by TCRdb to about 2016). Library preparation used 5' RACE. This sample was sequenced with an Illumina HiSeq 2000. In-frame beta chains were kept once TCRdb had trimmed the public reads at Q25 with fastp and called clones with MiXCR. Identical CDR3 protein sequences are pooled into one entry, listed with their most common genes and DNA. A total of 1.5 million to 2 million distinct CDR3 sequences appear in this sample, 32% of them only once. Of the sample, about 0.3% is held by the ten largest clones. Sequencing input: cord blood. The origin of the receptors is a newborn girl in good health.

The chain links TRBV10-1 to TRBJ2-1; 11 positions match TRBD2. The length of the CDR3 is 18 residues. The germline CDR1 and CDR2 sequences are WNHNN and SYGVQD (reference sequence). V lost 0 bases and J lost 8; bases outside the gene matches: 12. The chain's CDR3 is CASSESGLAGGPWDEQFF. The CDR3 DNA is TGCGCCAGCAGTGAGTCGGGTTTAGCGGGGGGGCCTTGGGATGAGCAGTTCTTC.

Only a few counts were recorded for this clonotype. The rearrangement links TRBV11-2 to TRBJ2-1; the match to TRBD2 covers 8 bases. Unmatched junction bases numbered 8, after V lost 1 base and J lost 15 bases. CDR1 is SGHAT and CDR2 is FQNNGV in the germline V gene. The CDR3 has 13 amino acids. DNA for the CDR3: TGTGCCAGCAGCTTAGGGGGGTGGGGACTAGGGTTCTTC. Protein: CASSLGGWGLGFF.

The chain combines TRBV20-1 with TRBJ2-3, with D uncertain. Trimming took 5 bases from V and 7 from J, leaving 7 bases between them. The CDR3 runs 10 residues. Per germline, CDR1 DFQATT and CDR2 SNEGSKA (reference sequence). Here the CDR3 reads CSAPHHTQYF. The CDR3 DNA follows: TGCAGTGCTCCGCATCATACGCAGTATTTT.

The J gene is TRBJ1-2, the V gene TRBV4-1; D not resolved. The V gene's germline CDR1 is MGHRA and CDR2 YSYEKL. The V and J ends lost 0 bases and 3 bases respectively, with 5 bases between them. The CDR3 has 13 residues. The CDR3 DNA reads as TGCGCCAGCAGCCAAGATCCCCACTATGGCTACACCTTC. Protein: CASSQDPHYGYTF.